The subject of this entry is one TCR beta chain. The antigen is not known. Samples came from healthy bone marrow donors. This specimen belongs to a study of cytomegalovirus exposure and HLA in healthy donors. Findings of the study overall: Specific recognition of CMV antigens was confirmed in vitro for a few chains (all CMV-associated). TCR beta sequences numbering around 15,000 were associated with HLA alleles at 0.05 false discovery rate in a later analysis. Cytomegalovirus association was assigned to over 150 TCR beta chains.

The PCR used 60 Vbeta and 13 Jbeta primers. TCRdb's table, derived via immunoSEQ multiplex PCR, lists solely in-frame clones and lacks some. The sample consists of 200,000 to 250,000 clones, roughly four fifths of them appearing once. Deletions cut 5 bases from V and 3 bases from J, with 10 bases between. The CDR3 has 13 residues. Germline V lookup: CDR1 LNHDA, CDR2 SQIVND (reference sequence). V and J are TRBV19 and TRBJ1-1; D remains unclear. What was sequenced was PBMCs. The clonotype was recovered from a woman aged 40 to 50 in good health and CMV-seronegative. CDR3 in amino acids: CASSRGSHTEAFF. In DNA form, the CDR3 reads TGTGCCAGTAGTCGGGGTTCTCACACTGAAGCTTTCTTT. The variable domain in full, completed from reference TRBV19 and TRBJ1-1, reads DGGITQSPKYLFRKEGQNVTLSCEQNLNHDAMYWYRQDPGQGLRLIYYSQIVNDFQKGDIAEGYSVSREKKESFPLTVTSAQKNPTAFYLCASSRGSHTEAFFGQGTRLTVV.